The 5 T cell receptor beta chains given below trace back to one sample, sequenced in a study of T cell responses to AZD1222 COVID-19 vaccine. Using immunoSEQ multiplex PCR, the repertoire was profiled, and TCRdb retains in-frame clones only, with some absent. The sample records 150,000 to 200,000 clones, 85% to 95% being singletons. This specimen was peripheral blood, taken 28 days after the second AZD1222 dose. Receptor source: an adult who received the AZD1222 COVID-19 vaccine.

The V call is TRBV7-8, the J call TRBJ2-7; 9 positions match TRBD1. CDR3 size: 18 residues. Per the germline V gene, CDR1 is SGHVS and CDR2 is FQNEAQ. J was trimmed by 3 bases and V by 1 base; bases with no gene match: 13. The CDR3 DNA sequence: TGTGCCAGCAGCTTAGACAGGCAGGGACAGGGTCTTTTCTACGAGCAGTACTTC. Translated: CASSLDRQGQGLFYEQYF.

The chain has TRBV7-9 and TRBJ2-6; 7 nucleotides agree with TRBD2. CDR1 is SEHNR and CDR2 is FQNEAQ in the germline V gene (reference sequence). The V and J ends lost 1 base and 2 bases, in that order; junction bases with no gene match: 5. The CDR3 has 17 amino acids. Here the CDR3 reads CASSLVGGVAGANVLTF. Written as DNA, the CDR3 is TGTGCCAGCAGCTTAGTGGGGGGGGTGGCTGGGGCCAACGTCCTGACTTTC.

The rearrangement uses TRBV2 and TRBJ2-7, with a tentative D call TRBD1 (5 bases). Trimming cost V 7 bases and J 2 bases, with 12 bases left between them. Germline values: CDR1 SNHLY, CDR2 FYNNEI. CDR3 size: 13 residues. In DNA, the CDR3 is TGTGCCAGCACTGGCGGACAAACCTACGAGCAGTACTTC. This gives the protein CASTGGQTYEQYF.

The chain combines TRBV7-3 with TRBJ2-1, with D perhaps TRBD1 (6 bases). Germline CDR1 and CDR2: SGHTA and FQGTGA. Between the trimmed V and J ends, which lost 1 base and 4 bases, there was a span of 11 bases. This CDR3 has 15 residues. The CDR3 loop reads CASSLRRTEYNEQFF. Written as DNA, the CDR3 is TGTGCCAGCAGCTTAAGGCGGACAGAATACAATGAGCAGTTCTTC.

The gene calls are TRBV2 and TRBJ2-5; TRBD1 is a possible D gene (5 bases). Germline V lookup: CDR1 SNHLY, CDR2 FYNNEI. This CDR3 spans 14 amino acids. V shed 4 bases and J shed 4 bases, with 13 bases lying between them. CDR3: CASSAQVRAETQYF. DNA of the CDR3: TGTGCCAGCAGTGCTCAGGTCAGGGCAGAGACCCAGTACTTC.